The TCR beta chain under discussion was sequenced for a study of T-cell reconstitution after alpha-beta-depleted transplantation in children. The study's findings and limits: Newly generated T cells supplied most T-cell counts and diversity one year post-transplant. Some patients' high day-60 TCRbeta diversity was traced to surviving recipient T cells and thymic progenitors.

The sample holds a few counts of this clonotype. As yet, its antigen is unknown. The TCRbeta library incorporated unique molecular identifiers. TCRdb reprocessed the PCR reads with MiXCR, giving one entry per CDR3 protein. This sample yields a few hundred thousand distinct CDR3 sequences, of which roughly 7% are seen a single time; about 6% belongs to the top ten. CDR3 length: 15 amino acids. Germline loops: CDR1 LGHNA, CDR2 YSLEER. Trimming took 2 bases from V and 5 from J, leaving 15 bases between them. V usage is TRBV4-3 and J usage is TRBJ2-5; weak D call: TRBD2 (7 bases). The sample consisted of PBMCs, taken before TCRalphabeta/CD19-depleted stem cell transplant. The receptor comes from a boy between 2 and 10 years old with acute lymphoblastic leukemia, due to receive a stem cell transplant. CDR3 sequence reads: CASSQREGGGETQYF. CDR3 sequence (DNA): TGCGCCAGCAGCCAAAGGGAGGGGGGCGGGGAGACCCAGTACTTC.